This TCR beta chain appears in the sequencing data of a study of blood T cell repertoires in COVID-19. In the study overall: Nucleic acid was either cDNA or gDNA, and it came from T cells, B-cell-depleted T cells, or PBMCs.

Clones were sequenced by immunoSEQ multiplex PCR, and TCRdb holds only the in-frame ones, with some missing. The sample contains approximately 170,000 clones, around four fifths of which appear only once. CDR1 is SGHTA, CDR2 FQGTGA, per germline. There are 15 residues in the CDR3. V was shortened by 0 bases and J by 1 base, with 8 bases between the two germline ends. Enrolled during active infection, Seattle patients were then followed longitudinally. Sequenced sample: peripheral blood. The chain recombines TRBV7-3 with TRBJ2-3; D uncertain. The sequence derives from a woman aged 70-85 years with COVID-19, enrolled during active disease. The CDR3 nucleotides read TGTGCCAGCAGCTTAACGAGGATGGGCACAGATACGCAGTATTTT. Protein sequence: CASSLTRMGTDTQYF. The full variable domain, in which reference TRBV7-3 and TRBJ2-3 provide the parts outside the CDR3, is GAGVSQTPSNKVTEKGKYVELRCDPISGHTALYWYRQSLGQGPEFLIYFQGTGAADDSGLPNDRFFAVRPEGSVSTLKIQRTERGDSAVYLCASSLTRMGTDTQYFGPGTRLTVL.